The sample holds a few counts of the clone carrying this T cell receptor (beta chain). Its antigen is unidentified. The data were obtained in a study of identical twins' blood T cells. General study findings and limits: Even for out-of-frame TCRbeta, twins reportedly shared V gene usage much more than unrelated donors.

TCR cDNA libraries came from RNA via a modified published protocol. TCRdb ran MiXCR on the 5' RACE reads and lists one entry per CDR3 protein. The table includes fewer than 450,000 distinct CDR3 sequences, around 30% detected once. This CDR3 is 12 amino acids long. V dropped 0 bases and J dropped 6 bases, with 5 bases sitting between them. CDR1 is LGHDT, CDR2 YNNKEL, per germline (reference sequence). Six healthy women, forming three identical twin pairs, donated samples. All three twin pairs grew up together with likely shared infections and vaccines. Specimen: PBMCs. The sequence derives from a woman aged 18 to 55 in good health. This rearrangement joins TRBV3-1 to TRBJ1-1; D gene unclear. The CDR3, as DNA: TGTGCCAGCAGCCAAGAGAGGGCTGAAGCTTTCTTT. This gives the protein CASSQERAEAFF.